This T cell receptor beta chain was obtained from a study of blood T cells in healthy people across ages. Germline loops: CDR1 LGHNA, CDR2 YNFKEQ. The CDR3 loop spans 15 amino acids. Deletions cut 4 bases from V and 5 bases from J, with 17 bases between. Next came a second PCR, run for about 6 to 11 cycles, which used a sample-barcoded 5' primer along with a J-beta primer mix. MiXCR, run by TCRdb on the 5' RACE reads, gives a single entry per CDR3 protein. The sample gives 450,000 to 700,000 distinct CDR3 sequences, about 25% of which show up once; less than 20% is in the top ten. This clonotype turned up a few times.

The TCR originated in a woman in her seventies in good health. Sequencing was carried out using blood. This sequence joins TRBV4-2 and TRBJ2-5; maybe TRBD1 (6 bases). The CDR3 DNA is TGTGCCAGCAGCCCAGGGGCAGGGACGGGGGAGACCCAGTACTTC. Protein sequence: CASSPGAGTGETQYF.